What follows are 20 T cell receptor beta chains derived from one specimen sequenced in a study of chemoradiotherapy in HPV16-positive cancers. TCRdb keeps only in-frame clones here, not all; method: immunoSEQ multiplex PCR. This sample yields around 12,000 clones, of which roughly 87% are seen a single time; roughly 20% belongs to the top ten. The source material was blood, sampled from a patient who underwent chemoradiotherapy. The source is a human donor with HPV-associated anogenital cancer.

This clone was seen once. The V and J genes are TRBV12-5 and TRBJ2-3, with 8 bases identical to TRBD2. The V segment lost 2 bases and the J segment 3 bases; nucleotides outside the gene matches: 16. The CDR3 spans 19 residues. Germline V lookup: CDR1 LGHNT, CDR2 FRNRAP. The CDR3 region is CASGLNLRGLGGETDTQYF. The DNA of the CDR3 is TGTGCTAGTGGTTTGAACTTGAGGGGACTAGGAGGGGAAACAGATACGCAGTATTTT.

This clone has a handful of counts. This CDR3 is also generated by other DNA sequences in the sample. The V gene is TRBV4-1, the J gene TRBJ1-5; TRBD1 matches 8 bases. The CDR3 is 13 residues long. The V gene's germline CDR1 is MGHRA and CDR2 YSYEKL. The J segment lost 2 bases and the V segment lost 8 bases, leaving 2 bases of the junction unmatched. The CDR3 DNA sequence: TGCGCCAGCGGGGGACAGGGCAATCAGCCCCAGCATTTT. It codes for CASGGQGNQPQHF.

The chain is built from TRBV21-1 and TRBJ2-1; TRBD2 was called by the table and not checked on the DNA. TRBV21-1 is a pseudogene locus. CDR3 length: 15 amino acids. CDR3 DNA: TGTGCCAGCAGCAAAGTTCAGGCGGGGGGGCCGAGTCGGTTCTTC. Translating gives CASSKVQAGGPSRFF.

The gene calls are TRBV2 and TRBJ2-6, with D possibly being TRBD1 (5 bases). The V gene's germline CDR1 is SNHLY and CDR2 FYNNEI. CDR3 length equals 15 residues. V shed 6 bases and J shed 4 bases, with 13 bases lying between them. The CDR3 here is CASRLQGLGANVLTF. In DNA form, the CDR3 reads TGTGCCAGCAGGTTGCAGGGTTTAGGGGCCAACGTCCTGACTTTC.

The chain is built from TRBV18 and TRBJ2-2, with a tentative D call TRBD2 (5 bases). V gave up 6 bases and J gave up 1 base, with 12 bases separating them. Germline loops: CDR1 KGHSH, CDR2 LQKENI. CDR3 length: 15 amino acids. The CDR3 sequence: CASSLRTGNTGELFF. The CDR3 DNA follows: TGTGCCAGCTCGCTCAGGACTGGGAACACCGGGGAGCTGTTTTTT. The whole variable domain, remainder taken from reference TRBV18 and TRBJ2-2, is NAGVMQNPRHLVRRRGQEARLRCSPMKGHSHVYWYRQLPEEGLKFMVYLQKENIIDESGMPKERFSAEFPKEGPSILRIQQVVRGDSAAYFCASSLRTGNTGELFFGEGSRLTVL.

The chain has TRBV29-1 and TRBJ2-3; D ambiguous. This CDR3 contains 16 residues. Germline CDR1 reads SQVTM; CDR2 reads ANQGSEA. The germline V and J ends were trimmed by 5 bases and 0 bases, with 18 bases remaining between them. CDR3 in amino acids: CSVPKGWQISTDTQYF. The CDR3 nucleotides read TGCAGCGTTCCCAAAGGGTGGCAGATTAGCACAGATACGCAGTATTTT.

This clone was detected once. The gene calls are TRBV29-1 and TRBJ2-1; 9 bases fit TRBD1. The CDR3 spans 17 residues. Losses at the gene ends were 0 bases for V and 8 bases for J; bases not matched to a gene: 14. Germline V lookup: CDR1 SQVTM, CDR2 ANQGSEA. CDR3 in amino acids: CSVEDRMGTGFFDEQFF. CDR3 DNA: TGCAGCGTTGAAGATCGGATGGGGACAGGGTTTTTCGATGAGCAGTTCTTC.

This clone has a handful of counts. V usage is TRBV6-6 and J usage is TRBJ1-5, with TRBD1 as a possible D gene (6 bases). The CDR3 spans 16 residues. Trimming took off 0 bases at V and 4 bases at J, with 13 bases between the two ends. From germline, CDR1 is MNHNY and CDR2 SVGAGI (reference sequence). The CDR3 DNA is TGTGCCAGCAGTTACTCGAACAGGGCCCTTAATCAGCCCCAGCATTTT. It encodes CASSYSNRALNQPQHF.

The chain links TRBV4-1 to TRBJ2-5; TRBD2 matches at 7 bases. Germline lookup yields CDR1 MGHRA and CDR2 YSYEKL. The CDR3 loop spans 13 amino acids. Trimming cost V 4 bases and J 4 bases; bases outside gene matches: 3. Written as DNA, the CDR3 is TGCGCCAGCAGCCCAACGGGGGGAGAGACCCAGTACTTC. Encoded protein: CASSPTGGETQYF.

The chain is built from TRBV5-1 and TRBJ2-7, with D perhaps TRBD1 or TRBD2 (7 bases each). CDR3 length equals 15 residues. Trimming cost V 5 bases and J 2 bases, with 17 bases left between them. Germline values: CDR1 SGHRS, CDR2 YFSETQ. CDR3 sequence (DNA): TGCGCCAGCAGATCCGCAGGGGGGGGGCCCTACGAGCAGTACTTC. This gives the protein CASRSAGGGPYEQYF.

The chain employs TRBV19 and TRBJ2-4; 7 nucleotides line up with TRBD1. V was pared by 6 bases and J by 4 bases, with 9 bases of the junction left unmatched. Germline values: CDR1 LNHDA, CDR2 SQIVND (reference sequence). This CDR3 has 15 amino acids. The CDR3 DNA follows: TGTGCCAGTAGAGGGGGCTTGGGGGTTAAAAACATTCAGTACTTC. Its translation is CASRGGLGVKNIQYF.

The rearrangement links TRBV7-2 to TRBJ1-4; 7 bases align to TRBD1. The CDR3 is made up of 15 amino acids. Germline V gene sequence: CDR1 SGHTA, CDR2 FQGNSA. The V segment lost 6 bases and the J segment 10 bases; nucleotides outside the gene matches: 14. CDR3 DNA: TGTGCCAGCAGGAATAAAGAGGGGGCCGGGGGAAAACTGTTTTTT. Its translation: CASRNKEGAGGKLFF.

The chain combines TRBV28 with TRBJ1-5, with TRBD1 matching 8 bases. Germline V lookup: CDR1 MDHEN, CDR2 SYDVKM. V lost 5 bases to trimming and J lost 3 bases; unmatched junction nucleotides: 9. The CDR3 loop spans 16 amino acids. The chain's CDR3 is CASSPERTGNNQPQHF. For the CDR3, the DNA is TGTGCCAGCAGTCCGGAGAGGACAGGGAACAATCAGCCCCAGCATTTT.

This clone was seen only once. This rearrangement joins TRBV18 to TRBJ2-3, with a weak D call TRBD1 (5 bases). Germline-derived CDR1 and CDR2 are KGHSH and LQKENI. The CDR3 totals 16 residues. Trimming took 0 bases from V and 2 from J, leaving 12 bases between them. CDR3 DNA: TGTGCCAGCTCACCACCGGGGCACACAGCCACAGATACGCAGTATTTT. Its translation: CASSPPGHTATDTQYF.

This clone was observed a single time. The genes are TRBV18 and TRBJ2-1, with D possibly being TRBD2 (5 bases). This CDR3 is built from 13 residues. CDR1 and CDR2 from the germline V gene are KGHSH and LQKENI. V was cut by 3 bases and J by 10 bases, with 13 bases left in between. The CDR3 DNA reads as TGTGCCAGCTCACCCTTACCGGGCGGGGAGCAGTTCTTC. This sequence encodes CASSPLPGGEQFF. The whole variable domain, filled in from reference TRBV18 and TRBJ2-1, reads NAGVMQNPRHLVRRRGQEARLRCSPMKGHSHVYWYRQLPEEGLKFMVYLQKENIIDESGMPKERFSAEFPKEGPSILRIQQVVRGDSAAYFCASSPLPGGEQFFGPGTRLTVL.

This chain connects TRBV7-9 to TRBJ2-4; D is unresolved. V gave up 5 bases and J gave up 5 bases, with 7 bases separating them. The CDR3 sequence is 12 residues long. Germline V lookup: CDR1 SEHNR, CDR2 FQNEAQ (reference sequence). The CDR3 coding sequence is TGTGCCAGCAGCAATTGGGAAAACATTCAGTACTTC. It codes for CASSNWENIQYF.

The rearrangement links TRBV7-9 to TRBJ1-1; D unclear. The length of the CDR3 is 13 residues. Looked up from germline, CDR1 is SEHNR and CDR2 is FQNEAQ (reference sequence). Between the trimmed V and J ends, which lost 5 bases and 0 bases, there was a span of 7 bases. The CDR3 protein is CASSPFMNTEAFF. For the CDR3, the DNA is TGTGCCAGCAGCCCCTTCATGAACACTGAAGCTTTCTTT.

The chain recombines TRBV14 with TRBJ1-4; 7 bases match TRBD1. Per the germline V gene, CDR1 is SGHDN and CDR2 is FVKESK. CDR3 length equals 13 residues. Losses at the gene ends were 7 bases for V and 8 bases for J; bases not matched to a gene: 7. In DNA form, the CDR3 reads TGTGCCAGCAACGACAGGGTCGAAGAAAAACTGTTTTTT. Its translation: CASNDRVEEKLFF.

The chain has TRBV7-3 and TRBJ2-1; D is unresolved. Trimming took 2 bases from V and 0 from J, leaving 8 bases between them. Germline CDR1 reads SGHTA; CDR2 reads FQGTGA. The CDR3 totals 15 residues. CDR3 protein: CASSLGPSSYNEQFF. The CDR3, as DNA: TGTGCCAGCAGCTTAGGCCCGAGCTCCTACAATGAGCAGTTCTTC.

The rearrangement uses TRBV11-2 and TRBJ2-1; 13 bases align to TRBD2. Germline V CDR1 and CDR2: SGHAT, FQNNGV. Trimming cost V 5 bases and J 7 bases; bases outside gene matches: 5. CDR3 length equals 15 residues. Here the CDR3 DNA reads TGTGCCAGCAGCCCCACTAGCGGGGGGGGGAATGAGCAGTTCTTC. It codes for CASSPTSGGGNEQFF.